What follows are 7 T cell receptor beta chains derived from one specimen sequenced in a study of blood T cell repertoires in COVID-19. Method: immunoSEQ multiplex PCR; TCRdb's copy keeps in-frame clones and lacks some. The table lists over 150,000 clones, around four fifths of them singletons. What was sequenced was peripheral blood. Receptor source: a woman aged 80 or over with acute or convalescent COVID-19.

The chain carries TRBV7-2 and TRBJ2-5, with TRBD1 identical over 7 bases. V lost 4 bases and J lost 0; bases outside the gene matches: 2. The CDR3 contains 14 residues. Germline loops: CDR1 SGHTA, CDR2 FQGNSA. The CDR3 here is CASSSGQYQETQYF. CDR3 nucleotide sequence: TGTGCCAGCAGCTCGGGACAGTACCAAGAGACCCAGTACTTC. The entire variable domain, with the rest obtained from reference TRBV7-2 and TRBJ2-5, is as follows: GAGVSQSPSNKVTEKGKDVELRCDPISGHTALYWYRQSLGQGLEFLIYFQGNSAPDKSGLPSDRFSAERTGGSVSTLTIQRTQQEDSAVYLCASSSGQYQETQYFGPGTRLLVL.

In this sample, this clone turned up a few times. The J gene is TRBJ1-4, the V gene TRBV5-1; no clear D gene. CDR1 is SGHRS, CDR2 YFSETQ, per germline. V dropped 5 bases and J dropped 1 base, with 6 bases sitting between them. The CDR3 sequence is 13 residues long. CDR3 sequence (DNA): TGCGCCAGCAGAGCCCTAACTAATGAAAAACTGTTTTTT. Encoded protein: CASRALTNEKLFF.

The genes are TRBV7-2 and TRBJ2-3; 11 positions agree with TRBD2. This CDR3 comprises 15 residues. Trimming removed 4 bases from V and 8 bases from J; junction bases left unmatched: 8. Germline CDR1 is SGHTA and CDR2 is FQGNSA. The CDR3 spells CASSSGTSGSSTQYF. The CDR3 DNA reads as TGTGCCAGCAGCTCAGGGACTAGCGGTTCGAGTACGCAGTATTTT.

The chain uses TRBV6-5 and TRBJ2-1; 8 bases agree with TRBD1. J lost 4 bases, V lost 7 bases, and 6 bases had no gene match. CDR3 length: 14 amino acids. Looked up from germline, CDR1 is MNHEY and CDR2 is SVGAGI. CDR3 nucleotides: TGTGCCAGCACCCAGACAGGGGAGTACAATGAGCAGTTCTTC. As protein: CASTQTGEYNEQFF.

This chain links TRBV6-5 with TRBJ2-1; D not certain. The V end was cut by 11 bases, the J end by 0 bases, with 11 bases between. Germline CDR1 reads MNHEY; CDR2 reads SVGAGI. The CDR3 length is 13 residues. The CDR3 region has the DNA TGTGCCTCCCAGTCCCGCTCCTACAATGAGCAGTTCTTC. Protein product: CASQSRSYNEQFF.

This chain links TRBV6-1 with TRBJ2-7, with a tentative D call TRBD2 (5 bases). The ends were cut back, 3 bases at V and 7 bases at J, with 22 bases in the middle. This CDR3 is built from 16 residues. The germline CDR1 and CDR2 sequences are MNHNS and SASEGT. The CDR3 is CASSELLGGAVEEQYF. As DNA, the CDR3 is TGTGCCAGCAGTGAGTTGTTAGGAGGCGCGGTAGAAGAGCAGTACTTC.

V gene TRBV9 combines with J gene TRBJ2-3; 7 nucleotides match TRBD2. The V and J ends lost 6 bases and 0 bases, in that order; junction bases with no gene match: 7. The CDR3 runs 15 residues. CDR1 and CDR2 (germline): SGDLS, YYNGEE. CDR3 residues: CASTVASGSTDTQYF. The CDR3 coding sequence is TGTGCCAGCACTGTAGCTAGCGGCAGCACAGATACGCAGTATTTT.